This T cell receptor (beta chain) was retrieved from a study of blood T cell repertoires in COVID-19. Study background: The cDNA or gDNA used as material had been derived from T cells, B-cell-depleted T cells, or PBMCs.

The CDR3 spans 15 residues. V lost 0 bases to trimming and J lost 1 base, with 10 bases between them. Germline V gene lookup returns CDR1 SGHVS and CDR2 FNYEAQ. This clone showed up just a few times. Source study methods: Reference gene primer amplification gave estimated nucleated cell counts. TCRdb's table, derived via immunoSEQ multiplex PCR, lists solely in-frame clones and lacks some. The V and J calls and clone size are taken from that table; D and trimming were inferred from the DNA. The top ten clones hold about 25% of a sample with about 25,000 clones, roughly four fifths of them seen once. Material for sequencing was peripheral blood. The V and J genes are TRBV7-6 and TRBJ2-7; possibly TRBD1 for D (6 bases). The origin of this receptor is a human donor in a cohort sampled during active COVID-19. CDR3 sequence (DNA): TGTGCCAGCAGCTTAGCGGGGGCCGGGTCCTACGAGCAGTACTTC. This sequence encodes CASSLAGAGSYEQYF.